This T cell receptor (beta chain) was obtained from a study of OX40 agonist ivuxolimab in advanced cancers. TCRdb keeps only in-frame clones here, not all; method: immunoSEQ multiplex PCR. The sample has 60,000 to 75,000 clones, about 86% seen once. CDR3 size: 13 residues. The V end was cut by 0 bases, the J end by 1 base, with 3 bases between. Germline V gene data show CDR1 as SGHTA and CDR2 as FQGNSA. The cohort excluded patients with autoimmune disease history or systemic immunosuppression. The specimen comprised CD4+ or CD8+ T cells sorted from blood, sampled in a trial of the OX40 agonist ivuxolimab. The TCR comes from an adult with an advanced solid tumor such as melanoma, head and neck, liver or kidney cancer. V and J are TRBV7-2 and TRBJ1-1; D gene unclear. The CDR3 sequence: CASSLARNTEAFF. CDR3 DNA: TGTGCCAGCAGCTTAGCGAGGAACACTGAAGCTTTCTTT. The full variable domain, completed using reference TRBV7-2 and TRBJ1-1, is GAGVSQSPSNKVTEKGKDVELRCDPISGHTALYWYRQSLGQGLEFLIYFQGNSAPDKSGLPSDRFSAERTGGSVSTLTIQRTQQEDSAVYLCASSLARNTEAFFGQGTRLTVV.